This T cell receptor beta chain was recovered during a study of T-cell memory formation after mild COVID-19. Study-level information: TCR clusters largely stayed donor specific.

Findings of the study overall: The CD4+ clones that contracted clustered mainly within CM and EM, and the CD8+ clones concentrated in EMRA. The pre-infection memory compartment contained some responding clones, suggesting cross-reactive memory joined. Contracting clones from day 15 to 85 had balanced CD4/CD8; later expanders favoured CD4+.

The CDR3 extends over 15 amino acids. Germline V gene lookup returns CDR1 SNHLY and CDR2 FYNNEI. Germline trimming cut 9 bases from V and 5 bases from J; bases unmatched to any gene: 15. Using its own MiXCR run on the 5' RACE reads, TCRdb lists one record per CDR3 protein. The sample consists of around 370,000 distinct CDR3 sequences, around 21% of them appearing once. Concerning this clonotype: What it binds is unknown.

This sequence joins TRBV2 and TRBJ1-2; 7 bases are shared with TRBD1. The sample consisted of PBMCs or a T cell subset sorted from them (not recorded which). This sequence was found in an adult woman who had mild COVID-19 (a few samples of this study predate the infection). Cell type and time point are not known. CDR3 sequence reads: CARGRGDRAWYGYTF. CDR3 coding DNA: TGTGCCAGAGGGAGGGGAGACAGGGCATGGTATGGCTACACCTTC. Complete variable domain (other parts from reference TRBV2 and TRBJ1-2): EPEVTQTPSHQVTQMGQEVILRCVPISNHLYFYWYRQILGQKVEFLVSFYNNEISEKSEIFDDQFSVERPDGSNFTLKIRSTKLEDSAMYFCARGRGDRAWYGYTFGSGTRLTVV.